This entry describes one TCR beta chain. Deletions cut 4 bases from V and 6 bases from J, with 10 bases between. Germline CDR1 and CDR2: LGHNA and YNFKEQ. The CDR3 covers 12 residues. The data originate from a study of T cell responses to AZD1222 COVID-19 vaccine. TCRdb keeps only in-frame clones here, not all; method: immunoSEQ multiplex PCR. Among more than 60,000 clones, 85% were seen once, and the ten largest hold roughly 19%. The chain joins TRBV4-2 to TRBJ2-7; possibly TRBD1 for D (6 bases). This sequence originates from an adult in good health. The specimen comprised peripheral blood, sampled on day 0 of AZD1222 vaccination. DNA for the CDR3: TGTGCCAGCAGCCCACAGGGCGGCGAGCAGTACTTC. This encodes CASSPQGGEQYF.